The 21 T cell receptor beta chains given below trace back to one sample, sequenced in a study of blood T cell repertoires in COVID-19. Some clones are missing from TCRdb's copy, which holds only in-frame ones; the method was immunoSEQ multiplex PCR. Among fewer than 120,000 clones listed, about 70% were seen once. Sequences were obtained from peripheral blood. Receptor source: a woman aged 55-69 years with acute or convalescent COVID-19.

This rearrangement joins TRBV19 to TRBJ1-5; tentative D call: TRBD1 (5 bases). The V end was cut by 4 bases, the J end by 7 bases, with 29 bases between. The CDR3 runs to 19 residues. Germline V CDR1 and CDR2: LNHDA, SQIVND (reference sequence). CDR3 protein: CASSKRAARTGEVEQPQHF. The CDR3 DNA reads TGTGCCAGTAGTAAAAGGGCGGCCCGAACAGGTGAAGTGGAGCAGCCCCAGCATTTT.

The genes are TRBV12-3 or TRBV12-4 and TRBJ2-7; 8 positions agree with TRBD1. The CDR3 has 12 residues. The J segment lost 5 bases and the V segment lost 5 bases, leaving 2 bases of the junction unmatched. The CDR3 protein is CASSRQGNEQYF. CDR3 in DNA: TGTGCCAGCAGTCGACAGGGGAACGAGCAGTACTTC.

This clone was observed a few times. The chain employs TRBV2 and TRBJ2-5; 8 nucleotides align to TRBD2. V lost 7 bases and J lost 7; bases outside the gene matches: 11. The CDR3 contains 14 residues. Germline assignment: CDR1 SNHLY and CDR2 FYNNEI. The CDR3 DNA reads TGTGCCAGCACCAACCGGGGGGGGTACGGGACCCAGTACTTC. Residues: CASTNRGGYGTQYF.

The gene calls are TRBV28 and TRBJ1-2; TRBD1 matches 8 bases. The V gene end was trimmed by 7 bases and the J gene end by 4 bases; junction bases not matched to a gene: 8. Germline CDR1 MDHEN, CDR2 SYDVKM. This CDR3 contains 14 residues. Here the CDR3 reads CASIETGVSYGYTF. The CDR3 nucleotides read TGTGCCAGCATAGAGACAGGGGTTTCCTATGGCTACACCTTC.

The genes are TRBV2 and TRBJ2-5, with 11 bases aligning to TRBD2. Germline V gene data show CDR1 as SNHLY and CDR2 as FYNNEI. The CDR3 sequence is 15 residues long. With V trimmed by 4 bases and J by 2 bases, 3 bases remained unmatched. Here the CDR3 reads CASSGTSGFQETQYF. Here the CDR3 DNA reads TGTGCCAGCAGTGGGACTAGCGGGTTTCAAGAGACCCAGTACTTC.

The chain combines TRBV29-1 with TRBJ1-1; 7 bases line up with TRBD1. V shed 3 bases and J 2 bases; nucleotides not matched to a gene: 9. Germline-derived CDR1 and CDR2 are SQVTM and ANQGSEA. The CDR3 covers 15 residues. This CDR3 reads CSVDPRTGKNTEAFF. The CDR3 bases are TGCAGCGTTGACCCAAGGACAGGAAAAAACACTGAAGCTTTCTTT. Full variable domain (outside the CDR3, taken from reference TRBV29-1 and TRBJ1-1): SAVISQKPSRDICQRGTSLTIQCQVDSQVTMMFWYRQQPGQSLTLIATANQGSEATYESGFVIDKFPISRPNLTFSTLTVSNMSPEDSSIYLCSVDPRTGKNTEAFFGQGTRLTVV.

The chain uses TRBV19 and TRBJ1-6; D gene ambiguous. CDR1 is LNHDA and CDR2 is SQIVND in the germline V gene (reference sequence). This CDR3 spans 15 amino acids. Trimming took off 9 bases at V and 0 bases at J, with 12 bases between the two ends. The chain's CDR3 is CASLKENSYNSPLHF. The CDR3 DNA reads TGTGCCAGCCTCAAGGAGAACTCCTATAATTCACCCCTCCACTTT.

This sequence joins TRBV12-3 or TRBV12-4 and TRBJ1-1, with unresolved D. The V and J ends lost 6 bases and 1 base respectively, with 9 bases between them. This CDR3 comprises 13 residues. The CDR3 nucleotides are TGTGCCAGCAGGAGGAGGGAGAACACTGAAGCTTTCTTT. As protein: CASRRRENTEAFF.

The chain uses TRBV11-2 and TRBJ2-7; 8 nucleotides match TRBD2. The CDR3 runs to 15 residues. Trimming took 1 base from V and 5 from J; bases not matched to a gene: 7. Germline V gene data show CDR1 as SGHAT and CDR2 as FQNNGV. The DNA of the CDR3 is TGTGCCAGCAGCTTAGTTTACGGGGGGGCCGACGAGCAGTACTTC. Its translation: CASSLVYGGADEQYF.

The chain couples TRBV11-1 to TRBJ1-2; 8 bases line up with TRBD1. This CDR3 has 14 amino acids. Germline loops: CDR1 SGHAT, CDR2 FQDESV (reference sequence). V shed 5 bases, J shed 2 bases, and the junction held 4 bases outside the gene matches. This CDR3 is CASSTGQGNYGYTF. The CDR3, as DNA: TGTGCCAGCAGCACCGGACAGGGCAACTATGGCTACACCTTC.

V gene TRBV9 combines with J gene TRBJ1-3; 9 bases fit TRBD1. This CDR3 is 15 amino acids long. The germline V gene encodes CDR1 SGDLS and CDR2 YYNGEE. The junction had 15 bases not matched to a gene; V was cut back by 7 bases and J by 10 bases. The CDR3 nucleotides are TGTGCCAGCTCGAGGGGACAGGGCCTTTTAGAGACCATATATTTT. Its protein product is CASSRGQGLLETIYF.

The chain carries TRBV7-9 and TRBJ1-1; D gene uncertain. Germline V gives CDR1 SEHNR, CDR2 FQNEAQ (reference sequence). Trimming stripped 4 bases from V and 0 bases from J, with 9 bases between. The CDR3 length is 14 residues. The CDR3 DNA is TGTGCCAGCAGCTCTAGGCGGCTGAACACTGAAGCTTTCTTT. It translates to CASSSRRLNTEAFF.

This chain links TRBV4-2 with TRBJ2-3; 8 bases fit TRBD2. Germline assignment: CDR1 LGHNA and CDR2 YNFKEQ. The CDR3 consists of 20 residues. Trimming removed 5 bases from V and 0 bases from J; junction bases left unmatched: 19. The chain's CDR3 is CASSGRGGPRGGSSTDTQYF. The CDR3 DNA sequence: TGTGCCAGCAGCGGTCGCGGGGGGCCCAGAGGAGGGTCTAGCACAGATACGCAGTATTTT.

CDR3 DNA sequence: TGTGCCAGCAGCGTAGCGTTAGCTGGCGGCACAGATACGCAGTATTTT. It codes for CASSVALAGGTDTQYF. The chain uses TRBV9 and TRBJ2-3; D uncertain. With 0 bases removed from V and 1 base from J, the gap between germline ends came to 12 bases. This CDR3 comprises 16 residues. CDR1 SGDLS and CDR2 YYNGEE come from the germline V gene.

This clone appeared once. The rearrangement links TRBV6-5 to TRBJ1-2; 7 nucleotides agree with TRBD1. This CDR3 has 15 amino acids. In germline, CDR1 is MNHEY, CDR2 SVGAGI. J was trimmed by 0 bases and V by 2 bases; bases with no gene match: 3. The CDR3 spells CASSYRGTANYGYTF. The CDR3 coding sequence is TGTGCCAGCAGTTACCGCGGGACAGCTAACTATGGCTACACCTTC.

This chain uses TRBV11-2 with TRBJ2-1; maybe TRBD1 (6 bases). The CDR3 is made up of 14 amino acids. The ends were cut back, 7 bases at V and 9 bases at J, with 19 bases in the middle. Germline values: CDR1 SGHAT, CDR2 FQNNGV. DNA for the CDR3: TGTGCCAGCACCAGGCCAGGGGCATGGGGTGAGCAGTTCTTC. The encoded protein is CASTRPGAWGEQFF.

The chain employs TRBV2 and TRBJ1-2; perhaps TRBD1 as D (6 bases). The CDR3 runs to 16 residues. V lost 4 bases and J lost 0, with 15 bases in between. The germline gives CDR1 SNHLY, CDR2 FYNNEI. CDR3 coding DNA: TGTGCCAGCAGTGGTCGGACAGAACAAACTAACTATGGCTACACCTTC. Protein: CASSGRTEQTNYGYTF.

The rearrangement uses TRBV3-1 (or the pseudogene TRBV3-2) and TRBJ1-3; D is undetermined. The CDR3 sequence is 12 residues long. V lost 4 bases, J lost 9 bases, and 10 bases lay in between. CDR1 LGHDT and CDR2 YNNKEL come from the germline V gene (reference sequence). In nucleotides, the CDR3 is TGTGCCAGCAGCCCACCCGGGAGCACCATATATTTT. Amino acid sequence: CASSPPGSTIYF.

This chain uses TRBV6-2 or TRBV6-3 with TRBJ1-1; perhaps TRBD1 as D (6 bases). V lost 1 base to trimming and J lost 1 base, with 16 bases between them. Germline loops: CDR1 MNHEY, CDR2 SVGEGT. The CDR3 length is 17 residues. The CDR3 DNA sequence: TGTGCCAGCAGTTACTTCGAGGGGGGGACGAGGAACACTGAAGCTTTCTTT. The encoded protein is CASSYFEGGTRNTEAFF.

The sample holds one count of this clone. J is TRBJ1-2 and V is TRBV7-9; TRBD1 matches 8 bases. CDR3 length equals 14 residues. Trimming at V came to 10 bases and at J to 4 bases, leaving 11 bases not matched to a gene. CDR1 and CDR2 (germline): SEHNR, FQNEAQ (reference sequence). The CDR3 protein is CATQIQGAGYGYTF. Here the CDR3 DNA reads TGTGCCACCCAAATCCAGGGGGCCGGCTATGGCTACACCTTC.

The chain recombines TRBV7-9 with TRBJ1-2; the D gene is possibly TRBD1 (5 bases). With 6 bases removed from V and 6 bases from J, the gap between germline ends came to 17 bases. Per the germline V gene, CDR1 is SEHNR and CDR2 is FQNEAQ (reference sequence). This CDR3 has 14 residues. The DNA of the CDR3 is TGTGCCAGCAGTCTCTCCCGGGGGTCAGATGGCTACACCTTC. Translating it yields CASSLSRGSDGYTF.